This entry features one T cell receptor beta chain sequence. Antigen specificity is unknown. The data stem from a study of chemoradiotherapy in HPV16-positive cancers. Looking at the study overall: Functional T-cell assays on two HPV16-positive patients' cells defined candidate HPV-specific clones and common TCR motifs.

Unmatched junction bases numbered 4, after V lost 3 bases and J lost 4 bases. Germline CDR1 SGHRS, CDR2 YFSETQ. The CDR3 length is 14 residues. Over chemoradiotherapy, repertoires were sampled more than once. The method was immunoSEQ multiplex PCR; TCRdb's version includes in-frame clones alone and lacks a portion of them. The table shows roughly 40,000 clones, with more than 75% occurring only once. Study observations and caveats: Candidate HPV-specific clones and E7-related TCR motifs grew in tumor during treatment.

The chain uses TRBV5-1 and TRBJ1-5, with 7 bases aligning to TRBD1. This receptor was identified in a human donor with HPV-associated anogenital cancer. Sequenced material: blood, taken from a patient who underwent chemoradiotherapy. The CDR3 protein is CASSSWTGNQPQHF. In DNA form, the CDR3 reads TGCGCCAGCAGCTCCTGGACAGGTAATCAGCCCCAGCATTTT.